One and the same sample provided the 8 T cell receptor beta chains below, sequenced in a study of shared clonotypes between healthy human individuals (dated by TCRdb to the early 2020s). Library method: the immunoSEQ multiplex PCR assay. Drawn from immuneACCESS, this table holds only the in-frame rearrangements with V and J called that TCRdb kept. Clones are partly lost; checked studies trace under half to an unresolved V gene and leave the rest unexplained. The sample data list more than 1 million clones, and approximately 80% of these were observed just once. In total, the top ten clones hold approximately 0.56% of the sample. The sequenced material came from memory CD4+ T cells from PBMCs. The label giving this sample's cell subset or site can be read as: CD45RA-negative fraction. These receptors came from a man aged 18 to 29 in good health. Some clones in this sample may be carry-over from other donors' samples.

V gene TRBV5-6 combines with J gene TRBJ1-1, with D tentatively TRBD1 (5 bases). Germline V lookup: CDR1 SGHDT, CDR2 YYEEEE. V gave up 6 bases and J gave up 4 bases, with 16 bases separating them. This CDR3 is 14 amino acids long. CDR3 loop: CASTLTPQGTEAFF. In nucleotides, the CDR3 is TGTGCCAGCACCCTGACCCCGCAGGGCACTGAAGCTTTCTTT.

The chain employs TRBV7-2 and TRBJ2-4; possibly TRBD1 for D (8 bases). The CDR3 extends over 14 amino acids. Trimming shortened V by 4 bases and J by 6 bases, and 13 bases separated the two germline ends. CDR1 and CDR2 from the germline V gene are SGHTA and FQGNSA. The CDR3 is CASSSTGEGNIQYF. CDR3 sequence (DNA): TGTGCCAGCAGCTCGACAGGGGAGGGAAACATTCAGTACTTC. The full variable domain, completed using reference TRBV7-2 and TRBJ2-4, is GAGVSQSPSNKVTEKGKDVELRCDPISGHTALYWYRQSLGQGLEFLIYFQGNSAPDKSGLPSDRFSAERTGGSVSTLTIQRTQQEDSAVYLCASSSTGEGNIQYFGAGTRLSVL.

A note on this clone: This same CDR3 is encoded by further DNA sequences in the sample. This chain links TRBV7-9 with TRBJ1-5, with a tentative D call TRBD1 (5 bases). CDR3 size: 14 residues. Trimming stripped 6 bases from V and 0 bases from J, with 9 bases between. The germline V gene has CDR1 SEHNR and CDR2 FQNEAQ (reference sequence). The CDR3 DNA reads TGTGCCAGCAGTTTGCAGGGTAGCAATCAGCCCCAGCATTTT. Protein product: CASSLQGSNQPQHF.

Of note for this clone: The sample contains more than one DNA sequence encoding this CDR3. The chain combines TRBV5-1 with TRBJ2-3; D ambiguous. The CDR3 extends over 14 amino acids. With 2 bases removed from V and 0 bases from J, the gap between germline ends came to 7 bases. The V gene's germline CDR1 is SGHRS and CDR2 YFSETQ. The CDR3 bases are TGCGCCAGCAGCTTTGGGCGGAGCACAGATACGCAGTATTTT. Protein product: CASSFGRSTDTQYF.

The chain is built from TRBV5-8 and TRBJ2-7, with 8 bases that match TRBD1. The germline V gene encodes CDR1 SGHTS and CDR2 YDEGEE. CDR3 length equals 14 residues. With V trimmed by 0 bases and J by 2 bases, 1 base remained unmatched. The CDR3 loop reads CASSLGGQAYEQYF. The CDR3 region has the DNA TGTGCCAGCAGCTTGGGGGGACAGGCCTACGAGCAGTACTTC. Filled out from reference TRBV5-8 and TRBJ2-7, the complete variable domain reads EAGVTQSPTHLIKTRGQQATLRCSPISGHTSVYWYQQALGLGLQFLLWYDEGEERNRGNFPPRFSGRQFPNYSSELNVNALELEDSALYLCASSLGGQAYEQYFGPGTRLTVT.

For this clone: In the same sample, other DNA sequences code for this CDR3. The genes are TRBV30 and TRBJ2-5; D perhaps matches TRBD1 (6 bases). Trimming took off 3 bases at V and 4 bases at J, with 12 bases between the two ends. Germline V lookup: CDR1 GTSNPN, CDR2 SVGIG (reference sequence). CDR3 length: 13 amino acids. The CDR3 sequence is CAWRRGGGETQYF. The CDR3 DNA reads as TGTGCCTGGAGGCGTGGGGGCGGAGAGACCCAGTACTTC.

The chain joins TRBV5-1 to TRBJ2-2; 11 bases match TRBD2. The ends lost 5 bases at V and 6 bases at J; junction bases unmatched: 15. Per germline, CDR1 SGHRS and CDR2 YFSETQ. The CDR3 sequence is 18 residues long. The CDR3 nucleotides read TGCGCCAGCAGTTGGAGGACTAGCGGGTTGATGGGGGCCGGGGAGCTGTTTTTT. This gives the protein CASSWRTSGLMGAGELFF.

J is TRBJ2-3 and V is TRBV11-3; 11 nucleotides match TRBD2. Germline V gives CDR1 SGHNT, CDR2 YENEEA. Germline trimming cut 5 bases from V and 6 bases from J; bases unmatched to any gene: 7. This CDR3 region has 15 residues. Here the CDR3 reads CASSPRLAGMDTQYF. The DNA for the CDR3 is TGTGCCAGCAGCCCCCGACTAGCGGGAATGGATACGCAGTATTTT.